Shown below are 21 T cell receptor beta chains from a single sample sequenced in a study of graft-versus-host responses after intestinal transplantation. No antigen has been identified for these receptors. The data were produced by immunoSEQ multiplex PCR, yet TCRdb's version contains in-frame clones alone and is incomplete. The sample shows some 50,000 clones, roughly 84% of them seen only once. The sequencing here drew on unstimulated CD4+ T cells sorted from spleen or lymph node cells, taken before transplant. The origin of the receptors is a human donor who was the organ donor for an intestinal transplant.

This chain links TRBV5-8 with TRBJ1-5; D gene ambiguous. Trimming stripped 4 bases from V and 0 bases from J, with 11 bases between. Germline V gives CDR1 SGHTS, CDR2 YDEGEE. The CDR3 is 15 amino acids. CDR3: CASSPQVYSNQPQHF. DNA of the CDR3: TGTGCCAGCAGCCCGCAGGTTTATAGCAATCAGCCCCAGCATTTT. The complete variable domain, with remaining parts taken from reference TRBV5-8 and TRBJ1-5, reads EAGVTQSPTHLIKTRGQQATLRCSPISGHTSVYWYQQALGLGLQFLLWYDEGEERNRGNFPPRFSGRQFPNYSSELNVNALELEDSALYLCASSPQVYSNQPQHFGDGTRLSIL.

This clone was found a few times. The chain joins TRBV2 to TRBJ2-1, with 9 bases lining up with TRBD2. The CDR3 has 14 residues. Germline assignment: CDR1 SNHLY and CDR2 FYNNEI. Losses at the gene ends were 2 bases for V and 5 bases for J; bases not matched to a gene: 1. CDR3 sequence (DNA): TGTGCCAGCAGTGAACTAGCGGGGCACAATGAGCAGTTCTTC. This sequence encodes CASSELAGHNEQFF.

The genes are TRBV6-6 and TRBJ2-7, with 9 bases that match TRBD1. The CDR3 loop spans 16 amino acids. From germline, CDR1 is MNHNY and CDR2 SVGAGI (reference sequence). V dropped 3 bases and J dropped 4; count of bases not matched to a gene: 10. CDR3 sequence reads: CASSYSGQGTPYEQYF. The CDR3 DNA reads TGTGCCAGCAGTTATTCTGGACAGGGGACACCTTACGAGCAGTACTTC.

The rearrangement uses TRBV2 and TRBJ2-4; D is perhaps TRBD1 (7 bases). There are 12 residues in the CDR3. Trimming took off 6 bases at V and 10 bases at J, with 13 bases between the two ends. The germline V gene has CDR1 SNHLY and CDR2 FYNNEI. CDR3 bases: TGTGCCAGCAGGGCGGGACAGAAGATTCAGTACTTC. Its protein product is CASRAGQKIQYF. Combining the CDR3 with reference TRBV2 and TRBJ2-4 gives the whole variable domain EPEVTQTPSHQVTQMGQEVILRCVPISNHLYFYWYRQILGQKVEFLVSFYNNEISEKSEIFDDQFSVERPDGSNFTLKIRSTKLEDSAMYFCASRAGQKIQYFGAGTRLSVL.

The chain links TRBV10-3 to TRBJ2-1; 8 bases are shared with TRBD2. CDR1 is ENHRY, CDR2 SYGVKD, per germline. This CDR3 has 17 residues. V lost 3 bases and J lost 1; bases outside the gene matches: 8. The CDR3 coding sequence is TGTGCCATCAGTGACCCCAGGACTAGCAGATCCTACAATGAGCAGTTCTTC. Translated, it gives CAISDPRTSRSYNEQFF.

V is TRBV19 and J is TRBJ2-3, with TRBD2 matching 10 bases. Germline V gene lookup returns CDR1 LNHDA and CDR2 SQIVND (reference sequence). With V trimmed by 7 bases and J by 5 bases, 6 bases remained unmatched. The CDR3 runs 14 residues. The CDR3 sequence: CASKSGGAVDTQYF. CDR3 DNA sequence: TGTGCCAGTAAAAGCGGGGGGGCAGTAGATACGCAGTATTTT.

This clone was detected a few times. In nucleotides, the CDR3 is TGTGCCAGCAGCTTGGGACTAGCGGGGGAGCAGTTCTTC. This sequence encodes CASSLGLAGEQFF. The V call is TRBV5-4, the J call TRBJ2-1; 11 nucleotides align to TRBD2. This CDR3 spans 13 amino acids. V trimming: 0 bases; J trimming: 10 bases; junction bases outside the gene matches: 0. Germline V CDR1 and CDR2: SGHNT, YYREEE (reference sequence).

The genes are TRBV15 and TRBJ2-3; D could derive from TRBD1 or TRBD2 (5 bases each). Germline V lookup: CDR1 LNHNV, CDR2 YYDKDF (reference sequence). V lost 1 base and J lost 0, with 8 bases in between. This CDR3 is 15 amino acids long. CDR3 loop: CATSRVWGSTDTQYF. The CDR3 DNA reads as TGTGCCACCAGCAGAGTATGGGGGAGCACAGATACGCAGTATTTT.

This clone was detected once. The chain combines TRBV6-1 with TRBJ2-7, with TRBD2 matching over 14 bases. CDR1 and CDR2 (germline): MNHNS, SASEGT. The J segment lost 2 bases and the V segment lost 8 bases, leaving 2 bases of the junction unmatched. CDR3 length: 14 residues. CDR3 bases: TGTGCCAGCTGGACTAGCGGGGGGCCCTACGAGCAGTACTTC. Translated, it gives CASWTSGGPYEQYF.

The chain joins TRBV10-3 to TRBJ1-2, with D unclear. V gave up 6 bases and J gave up 1 base, with 6 bases separating them. The length of the CDR3 is 12 residues. Germline V gene data show CDR1 as ENHRY and CDR2 as SYGVKD. CDR3 amino acids: CAISSSNYGYTF. The CDR3 coding sequence is TGTGCCATCAGCTCAAGTAACTATGGCTACACCTTC.

CDR3 residues: CSARQGDTQYF. DNA for the CDR3: TGCAGTGCTAGACAGGGGGATACGCAGTATTTT. The V and J genes are TRBV20-1 and TRBJ2-3; D might be TRBD1 (6 bases). Looked up from germline, CDR1 is DFQATT and CDR2 is SNEGSKA (reference sequence). V lost 2 bases to trimming and J lost 6 bases, with 6 bases between them. The CDR3 has 11 amino acids.

This sequence joins TRBV30 and TRBJ1-2; maybe TRBD1 (5 bases). The CDR3 extends over 11 amino acids. Germline V gene data show CDR1 as GTSNPN and CDR2 as SVGIG (reference sequence). Trimming took 4 bases from V and 2 from J, leaving 5 bases between them. CDR3 region: CAWTGNYGYTF. The CDR3, as DNA: TGTGCCTGGACAGGGAACTATGGCTACACCTTC.

Only one count was recorded for this clone. V is TRBV5-4 and J is TRBJ2-1; 9 bases agree with TRBD1. In germline, CDR1 is SGHNT, CDR2 YYREEE (reference sequence). Trimming took 5 bases from V and 3 from J; bases not matched to a gene: 3. The CDR3 loop spans 14 amino acids. DNA for the CDR3: TGTGCCAGCAGTCCGGGACAGGGCTACAATGAGCAGTTCTTC. Residues: CASSPGQGYNEQFF.

The chain combines TRBV5-8 with TRBJ2-5; TRBD2 matches 11 bases. Per the germline V gene, CDR1 is SGHTS and CDR2 is YDEGEE. CDR3 length: 16 amino acids. The J segment lost 2 bases and the V segment lost 4 bases, leaving 7 bases of the junction unmatched. CDR3 coding DNA: TGTGCCAGCAGCAGGGGACTAGCGGAGGTTCAAGAGACCCAGTACTTC. This encodes CASSRGLAEVQETQYF.

The gene calls are TRBV7-2 and TRBJ2-1; D ambiguous. Germline V gene data show CDR1 as SGHTA and CDR2 as FQGNSA. Trimming cost V 1 base and J 4 bases, with 5 bases left between them. The length of the CDR3 is 13 residues. CDR3 region: CASSLDPYNEQFF. The CDR3 coding sequence is TGTGCCAGCAGCTTAGATCCATACAATGAGCAGTTCTTC.

This chain joins TRBV4-2 and TRBJ1-4; 10 bases are shared with TRBD1. This CDR3 has 16 residues. V lost 4 bases and J lost 1; bases outside the gene matches: 3. The germline V gene encodes CDR1 LGHNA and CDR2 YNFKEQ. CDR3 sequence: CASSPRDRGTNEKLFF. The CDR3 region has the DNA TGTGCCAGCAGCCCCCGGGACAGGGGAACTAATGAAAAACTGTTTTTT.

The genes are TRBV7-2 and TRBJ1-1; tentatively, D is TRBD1 (6 bases). V was trimmed by 6 bases and J by 2 bases, leaving 13 bases between them. The CDR3 runs 14 residues. Looked up from germline, CDR1 is SGHTA and CDR2 is FQGNSA. The CDR3 coding sequence is TGTGCCAGCAGTCCCGGACAGTTTAACACTGAAGCTTTCTTT. As protein: CASSPGQFNTEAFF.

The chain has TRBV6-1 and TRBJ1-6; 7 bases line up with TRBD1. Germline V gene lookup returns CDR1 MNHNS and CDR2 SASEGT. The J segment lost 5 bases and the V segment lost 5 bases, leaving 6 bases of the junction unmatched. CDR3 length: 15 residues. Here the CDR3 DNA reads TGTGCCAGCAGTTTGTTACAGGGGAATAATTCACCCCTCCACTTT. This translates into CASSLLQGNNSPLHF.

The chain carries TRBV11-2 and TRBJ2-1, with 7 bases lining up with TRBD2. V lost 2 bases to trimming and J lost 10 bases; unmatched junction nucleotides: 5. The CDR3 is made up of 13 amino acids. CDR1 is SGHAT, CDR2 FQNNGV, per germline. The CDR3 loop is CASSLNPAGEQFF. The CDR3 DNA reads as TGTGCCAGCAGCTTAAATCCAGCGGGGGAGCAGTTCTTC. The full variable domain, rest sourced from reference TRBV11-2 and TRBJ2-1, is EAGVAQSPRYKIIEKRQSVAFWCNPISGHATLYWYQQILGQGPKLLIQFQNNGVVDDSQLPKDRFSAERLKGVDSTLKIQPAKLEDSAVYLCASSLNPAGEQFFGPGTRLTVL.

J is TRBJ2-3 and V is TRBV11-3, with 7 bases aligning to TRBD1. This CDR3 contains 13 residues. Germline V gene sequence: CDR1 SGHNT, CDR2 YENEEA. Germline trimming cut 4 bases from V and 3 bases from J; bases unmatched to any gene: 1. The CDR3 DNA reads TGTGCCAGCAGCTCGACAGGGACAGATACGCAGTATTTT. It yields the protein CASSSTGTDTQYF.

The rearrangement joins TRBV29-1 to TRBJ2-5; tentatively, D is TRBD2 (5 bases). V lost 4 bases and J 4 bases, leaving 7 bases between the germline ends. Germline-derived CDR1 and CDR2 are SQVTM and ANQGSEA. This CDR3 is 11 amino acids long. In nucleotides, the CDR3 is TGCAGCGTTGTCCGGGGAGAGACCCAGTACTTC. This encodes CSVVRGETQYF.